Only a few counts were recorded for the clone carrying this T cell receptor beta chain. As yet, its antigen is unknown. The authors extracted RNA and reverse transcribed it into cDNA as the sequencing template. TCRdb's table, derived via immunoSEQ multiplex PCR, lists solely in-frame clones and lacks some. The table has about 130,000 clones, 49% seen once; the top ten hold around 20%. The sample comes from a study of CD8+ T cells in alopecia areata. Study-wide context: Treatment ran 6 to 18 months, with 6 months of follow-up afterward. Study findings and constraints: Lesional tissue from the scalp (especially in alopecia totalis/universalis) showed higher clonality than normal scalp.

The CDR3 runs to 17 residues. Germline CDR1 reads SGHVS; CDR2 reads FQNEAQ. The V end lost 7 bases, the J end lost 6 bases, and 26 bases lay between the germline ends. The sequence was collected from a human donor with alopecia areata. This rearrangement joins TRBV7-8 to TRBJ2-3; no clear D. This material consisted of CD8+ T cells sorted from blood, taken at week 0. CDR3 in amino acids: CASTPTFLGPARDTQYF. The CDR3 nucleotides are TGTGCCAGCACCCCCACCTTTCTGGGCCCAGCGCGGGATACGCAGTATTTT.